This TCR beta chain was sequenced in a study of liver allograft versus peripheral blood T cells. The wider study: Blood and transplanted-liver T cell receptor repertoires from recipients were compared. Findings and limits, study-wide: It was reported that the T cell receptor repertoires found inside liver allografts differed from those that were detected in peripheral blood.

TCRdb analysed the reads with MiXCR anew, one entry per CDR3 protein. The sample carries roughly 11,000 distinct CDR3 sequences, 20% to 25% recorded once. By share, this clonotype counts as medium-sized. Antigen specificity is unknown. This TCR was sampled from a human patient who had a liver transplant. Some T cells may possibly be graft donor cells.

The DNA for the CDR3 is TGTGCCATCAGTCCTCTGATCGGGAGAGGGACCGGGGAGCTGTTTTTT. It encodes CAISPLIGRGTGELFF. The chain is built from TRBV10-3 and TRBJ2-2; D might be TRBD2 (6 bases). From germline, CDR1 is ENHRY and CDR2 SYGVKD. The CDR3 totals 16 residues. V was cut by 5 bases and J by 5 bases, with 18 bases left in between.